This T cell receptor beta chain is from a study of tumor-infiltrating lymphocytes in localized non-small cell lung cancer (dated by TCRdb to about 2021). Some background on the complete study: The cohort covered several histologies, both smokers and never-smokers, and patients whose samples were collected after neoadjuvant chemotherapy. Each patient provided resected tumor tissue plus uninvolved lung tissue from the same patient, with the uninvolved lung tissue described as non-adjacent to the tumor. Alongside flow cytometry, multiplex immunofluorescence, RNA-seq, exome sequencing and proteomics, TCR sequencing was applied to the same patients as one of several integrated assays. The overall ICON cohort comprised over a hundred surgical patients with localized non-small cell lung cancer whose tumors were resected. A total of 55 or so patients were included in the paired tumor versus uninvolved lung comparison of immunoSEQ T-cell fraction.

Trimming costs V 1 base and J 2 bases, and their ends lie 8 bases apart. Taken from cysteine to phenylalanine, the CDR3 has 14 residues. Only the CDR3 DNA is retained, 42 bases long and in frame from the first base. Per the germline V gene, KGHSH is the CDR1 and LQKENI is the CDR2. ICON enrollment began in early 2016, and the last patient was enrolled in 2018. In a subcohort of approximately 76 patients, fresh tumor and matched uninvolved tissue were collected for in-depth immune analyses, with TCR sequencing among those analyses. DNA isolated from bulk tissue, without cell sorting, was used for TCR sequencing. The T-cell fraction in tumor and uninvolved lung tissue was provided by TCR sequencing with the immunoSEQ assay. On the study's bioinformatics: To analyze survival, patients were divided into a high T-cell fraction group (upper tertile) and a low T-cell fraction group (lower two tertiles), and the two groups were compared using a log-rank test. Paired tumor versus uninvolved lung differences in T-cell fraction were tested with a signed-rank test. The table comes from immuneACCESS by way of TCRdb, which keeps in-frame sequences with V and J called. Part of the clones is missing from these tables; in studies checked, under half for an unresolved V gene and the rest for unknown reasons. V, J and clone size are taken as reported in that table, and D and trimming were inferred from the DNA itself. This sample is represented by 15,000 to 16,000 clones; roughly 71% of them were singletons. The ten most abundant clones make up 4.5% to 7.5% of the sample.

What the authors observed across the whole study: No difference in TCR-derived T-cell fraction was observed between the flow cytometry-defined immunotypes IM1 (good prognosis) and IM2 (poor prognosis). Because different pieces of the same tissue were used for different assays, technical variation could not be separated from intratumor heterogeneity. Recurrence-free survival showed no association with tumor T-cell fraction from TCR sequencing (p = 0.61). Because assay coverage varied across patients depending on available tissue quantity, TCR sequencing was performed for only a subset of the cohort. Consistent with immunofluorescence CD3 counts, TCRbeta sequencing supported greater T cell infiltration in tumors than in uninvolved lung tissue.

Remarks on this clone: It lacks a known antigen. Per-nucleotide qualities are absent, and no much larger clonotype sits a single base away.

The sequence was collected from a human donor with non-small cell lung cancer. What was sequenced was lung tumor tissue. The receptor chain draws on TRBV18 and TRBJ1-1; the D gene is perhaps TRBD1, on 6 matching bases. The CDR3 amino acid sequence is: CASSPQGVNTEAFF. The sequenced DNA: TGTGCCAGCTCACCACAGGGGGTAAACACTGAAGCTTTCTTT. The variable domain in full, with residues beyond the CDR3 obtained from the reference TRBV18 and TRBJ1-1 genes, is NAGVMQNPRHLVRRRGQEARLRCSPMKGHSHVYWYRQLPEEGLKFMVYLQKENIIDESGMPKERFSAEFPKEGPSILRIQQVVRGDSAAYFCASSPQGVNTEAFFGQGTRLTVV.